This is a list of T cell receptor beta chains from one sample in a study of blood T cell repertoires in COVID-19. TCRdb's copy holds only in-frame clones and misses some; the assay was immunoSEQ multiplex PCR. This repertoire shows over 250,000 clones, approximately 89% found once; its top ten account for approximately 12%. Material for sequencing was peripheral blood. The source is a woman aged 60 to 75 with acute or convalescent COVID-19. The CDR3 runs from the conserved cysteine through the conserved F or W. A D gene is named only where the DNA matches it firmly. Clone size is not always given. Where it is, it says once, few, many or a class for expanded clones.

.,TRBJ1-5,TRBV6-2/TRBV6-3,few,TGTGCCAGCAGTTACTCCTTCGGCAGCGTCTCCCAGCATTTT,CASSYSFGSVSQHF
TRBD2,TRBJ2-7,TRBV27,.,TGTGCCAGCAGTTTGAGGTGGACTAGCGGGAATCCCGAGCAGTACTTC,CASSLRWTSGNPEQYF
TRBD1,TRBJ1-4,TRBV30,.,TGTGCCTTGGCCCCCGGGACAGGGGGTAATGAAAAACTGTTTTTT,CALAPGTGGNEKLFF
.,TRBJ2-2,TRBV4-3,.,TGCGCCAGCAGCCTCAATGAGGGTTCCGGGGAGCTGTTTTTT,CASSLNEGSGELFF
.,TRBJ1-3,TRBV7-8,.,TGTGCCAGCAGCTCCGCTGACACACACTCTGGAAACACCATATATTTT,CASSSADTHSGNTIYF
.,TRBJ2-5,TRBV9,.,TGTGCCAGCAGCTCCCGACAGGCCCAAGAGACCCAGTACTTC,CASSSRQAQETQYF
TRBD1,TRBJ1-5,TRBV14,.,TGTGCCAGCAGCCATGCCGACAGGGCCAATCAGCCCCAGCATTTT,CASSHADRANQPQHF
.,TRBJ2-1,TRBV2,.,TGTGCCAGCATCAAGGGCCACAGGATCTATGAGCAGTTCTTC,CASIKGHRIYEQFF
.,TRBJ2-2,TRBV7-7,.,TGTGCCAGCAGCGTAGACATATCTCACACCGGGGAGCTGTTTTTT,CASSVDISHTGELFF
.,TRBJ1-3,TRBV28,many,TGTGCCAGCAGTTCCACAGGGTTGGAAAACACCATATATTTT,CASSSTGLENTIYF
TRBD1,TRBJ1-1,TRBV6-1,.,TGTGCCAGCAGTGAATCCCGGACAGGGGCGAGAACTGAAGCTTTCTTT,CASSESRTGARTEAFF
.,TRBJ1-5,TRBV28,.,TGTGCCAGCGCCACGCGGGGGAAGCAGCCCCAGCATTTT,CASATRGKQPQHF
TRBD2,TRBJ2-7,TRBV15,.,TGTGCCACCAGCCTCGGTGGGACTAGCGGTACCTCTCTCTACGAGCAGTACTTC,CATSLGGTSGTSLYEQYF
TRBD1,TRBJ1-3,TRBV28,.,TGTGCCAGCAGCTCGAACCGGGACAGGGCCCTCTCTGGAAACACCATATATTTT,CASSSNRDRALSGNTIYF
.,TRBJ1-5,TRBV10-3,.,TGTGCCATCAGTGAGCCAGGAGGTCAGCCCCAGCATTTT,CAISEPGGQPQHF
TRBD1,TRBJ2-3,TRBV11-2,.,TGTGCCAGCAGCTTGACAGGGAACCTGGATACGCAGTATTTT,CASSLTGNLDTQYF
.,TRBJ2-6,TRBV13,.,TGTGCCAGCAGCCCTACAGAATTATCTGGGGCCAACGTCCTGACTTTC,CASSPTELSGANVLTF
.,TRBJ2-1,TRBV7-8,.,TGTGCCAGCAGCCACAGGCTTTTTGACAGGAACAATGAGCAGTTCTTC,CASSHRLFDRNNEQFF
.,TRBJ2-5,TRBV5-1,.,TGCGCCAGCAGCTTGGCCGGGGAGACCCAGTACTTC,CASSLAGETQYF
TRBD2,TRBJ2-1,TRBV5-4,.,TGTGCCAGCAGACCTAGCGGGGGGGCTAGCTCCTACAATGAGCAGTTCTTC,CASRPSGGASSYNEQFF